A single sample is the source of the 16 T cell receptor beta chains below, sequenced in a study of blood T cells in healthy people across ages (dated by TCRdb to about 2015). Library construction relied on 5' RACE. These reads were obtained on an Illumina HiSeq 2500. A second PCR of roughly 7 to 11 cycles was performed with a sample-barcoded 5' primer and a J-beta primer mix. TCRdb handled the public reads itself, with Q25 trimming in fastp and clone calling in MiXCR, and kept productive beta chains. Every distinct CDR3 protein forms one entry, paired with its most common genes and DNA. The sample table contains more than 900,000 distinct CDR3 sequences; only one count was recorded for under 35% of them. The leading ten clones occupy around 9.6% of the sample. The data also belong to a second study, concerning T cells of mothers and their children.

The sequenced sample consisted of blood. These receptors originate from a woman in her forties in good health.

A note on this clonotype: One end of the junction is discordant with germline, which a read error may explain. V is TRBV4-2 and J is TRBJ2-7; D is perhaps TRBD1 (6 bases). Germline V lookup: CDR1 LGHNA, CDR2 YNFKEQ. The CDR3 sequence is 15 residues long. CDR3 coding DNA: TGTGCCAGCAGCCAAGAACGACAGGTCTCCAACGAGCAGTACTTC. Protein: CASSQERQVSNEQYF.

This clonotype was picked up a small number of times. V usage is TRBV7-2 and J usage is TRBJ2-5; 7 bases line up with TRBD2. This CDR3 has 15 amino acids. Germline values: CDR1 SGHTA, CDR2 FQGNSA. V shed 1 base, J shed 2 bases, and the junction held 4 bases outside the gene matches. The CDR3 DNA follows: TGTGCCAGCAGCTTAGGGGGGGGAATGCAAGAGACCCAGTACTTC. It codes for CASSLGGGMQETQYF.

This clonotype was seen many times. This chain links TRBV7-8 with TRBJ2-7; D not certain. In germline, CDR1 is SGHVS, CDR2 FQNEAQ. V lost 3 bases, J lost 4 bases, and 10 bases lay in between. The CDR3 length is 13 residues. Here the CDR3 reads CASSFHSAYEQYF. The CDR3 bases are TGTGCCAGCAGCTTTCACAGTGCTTACGAGCAGTACTTC. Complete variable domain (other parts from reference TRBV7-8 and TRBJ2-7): GAGVSQSPRYKVAKRGQDVALRCDPISGHVSLFWYQQALGQGPEFLTYFQNEAQLDKSGLPSDRFFAERPEGSVSTLKIQRTQQEDSAVYLCASSFHSAYEQYFGPGTRLTVT.

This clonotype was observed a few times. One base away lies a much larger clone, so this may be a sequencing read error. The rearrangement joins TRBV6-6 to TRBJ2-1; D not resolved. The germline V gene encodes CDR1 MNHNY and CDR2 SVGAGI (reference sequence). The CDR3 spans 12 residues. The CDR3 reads CTSSYRYNEQFF. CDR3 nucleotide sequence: TGTACCAGCAGTTACCGATACAATGAGCAGTTCTTC.

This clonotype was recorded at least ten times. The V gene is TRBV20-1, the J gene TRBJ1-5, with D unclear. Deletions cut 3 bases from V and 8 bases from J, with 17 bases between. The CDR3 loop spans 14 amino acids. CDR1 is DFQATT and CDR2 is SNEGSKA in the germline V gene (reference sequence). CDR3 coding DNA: TGCAGTGCTAGTTCTGGGCCCCTAAACGAGCCCCAGCATTTT. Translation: CSASSGPLNEPQHF.

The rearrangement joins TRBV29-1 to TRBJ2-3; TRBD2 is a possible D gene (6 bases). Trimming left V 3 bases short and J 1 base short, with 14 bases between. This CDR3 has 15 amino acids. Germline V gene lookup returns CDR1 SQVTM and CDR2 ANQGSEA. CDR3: CSVDGRAGRTDTQYF. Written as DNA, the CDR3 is TGCAGCGTTGATGGAAGGGCGGGGCGCACAGATACGCAGTATTTT.

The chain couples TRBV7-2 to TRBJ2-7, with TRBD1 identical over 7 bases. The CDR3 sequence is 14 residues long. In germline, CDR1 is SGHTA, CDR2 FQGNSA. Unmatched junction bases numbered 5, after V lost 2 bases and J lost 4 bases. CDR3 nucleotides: TGTGCCAGCAGCTTAAGGCAGGGGGAGTACGAGCAGTACTTC. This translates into CASSLRQGEYEQYF. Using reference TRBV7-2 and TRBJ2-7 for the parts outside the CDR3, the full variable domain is GAGVSQSPSNKVTEKGKDVELRCDPISGHTALYWYRQSLGQGLEFLIYFQGNSAPDKSGLPSDRFSAERTGGSVSTLTIQRTQQEDSAVYLCASSLRQGEYEQYFGPGTRLTVT.

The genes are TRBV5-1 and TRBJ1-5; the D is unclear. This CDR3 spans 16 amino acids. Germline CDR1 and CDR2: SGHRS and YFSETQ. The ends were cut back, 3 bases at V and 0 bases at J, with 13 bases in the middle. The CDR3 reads CASSSDGDYSNQPQHF. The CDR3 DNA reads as TGCGCCAGCAGCTCGGACGGTGATTATAGCAATCAGCCCCAGCATTTT.

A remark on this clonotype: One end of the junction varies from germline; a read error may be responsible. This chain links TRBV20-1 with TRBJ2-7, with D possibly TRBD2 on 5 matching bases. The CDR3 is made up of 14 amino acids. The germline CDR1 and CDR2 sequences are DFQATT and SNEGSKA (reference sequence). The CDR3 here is CSARGPRRGYEQYF. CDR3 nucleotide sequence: TGCAGTGCAAGAGGGCCCCGTCGGGGTTACGAGCAGTACTTC.

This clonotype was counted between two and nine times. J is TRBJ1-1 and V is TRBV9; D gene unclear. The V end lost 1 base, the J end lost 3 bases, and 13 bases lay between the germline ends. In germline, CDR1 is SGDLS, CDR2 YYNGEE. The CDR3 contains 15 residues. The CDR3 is CASSVLPGLDTEAFF. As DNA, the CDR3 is TGTGCCAGCAGCGTATTGCCAGGCTTGGACACTGAAGCTTTCTTT.

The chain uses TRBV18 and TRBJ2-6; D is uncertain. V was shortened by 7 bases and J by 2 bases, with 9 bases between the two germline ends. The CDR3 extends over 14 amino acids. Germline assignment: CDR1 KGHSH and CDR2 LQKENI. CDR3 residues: CASLPITGANVLTF. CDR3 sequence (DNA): TGTGCCAGCTTACCCATCACTGGGGCCAACGTCCTGACTTTC.

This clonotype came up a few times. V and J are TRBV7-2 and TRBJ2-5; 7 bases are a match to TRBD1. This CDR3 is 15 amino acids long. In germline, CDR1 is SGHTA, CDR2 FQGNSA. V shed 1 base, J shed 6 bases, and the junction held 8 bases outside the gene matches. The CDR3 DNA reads TGTGCCAGCAGCTTAGAGACAGGGAATGGAAAGACCCAGTACTTC. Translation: CASSLETGNGKTQYF.

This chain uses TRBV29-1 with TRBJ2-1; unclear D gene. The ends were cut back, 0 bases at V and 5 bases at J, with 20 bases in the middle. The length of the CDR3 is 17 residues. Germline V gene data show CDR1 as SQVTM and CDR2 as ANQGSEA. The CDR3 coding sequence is TGCAGCGTTGAAGATCTACGATCGTTACCCGGAGACAATGAGCAGTTCTTC. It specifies CSVEDLRSLPGDNEQFF.

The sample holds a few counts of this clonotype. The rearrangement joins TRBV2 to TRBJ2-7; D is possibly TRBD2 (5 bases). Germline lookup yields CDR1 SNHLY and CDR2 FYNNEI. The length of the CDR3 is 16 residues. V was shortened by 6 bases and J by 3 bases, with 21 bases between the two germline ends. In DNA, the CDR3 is TGTGCCAGCAGAGAGCGGACTGCCGCCTTTTACTACGAGCAGTACTTC. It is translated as CASRERTAAFYYEQYF.

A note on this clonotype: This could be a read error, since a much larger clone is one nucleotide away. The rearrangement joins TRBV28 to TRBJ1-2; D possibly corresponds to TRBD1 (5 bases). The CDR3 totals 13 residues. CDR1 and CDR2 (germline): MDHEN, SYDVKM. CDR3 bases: TGTGCCAACAGTTTGAGACAGTCCTATGGCTACACCTTC. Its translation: CANSLRQSYGYTF.

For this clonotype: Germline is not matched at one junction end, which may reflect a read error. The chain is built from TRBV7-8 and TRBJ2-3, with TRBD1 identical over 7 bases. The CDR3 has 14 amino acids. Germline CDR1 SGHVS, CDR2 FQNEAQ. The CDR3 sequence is CASSLTGPTDTRYF. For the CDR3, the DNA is TGTGCCAGCAGCCTGACAGGGCCCACAGATACGCGGTATTTT.